Listed here are 11 T cell receptor beta chains from one sample, sequenced in a study of blood T cell repertoires in COVID-19 (dated by TCRdb to about 2020). The library was prepared using the immunoSEQ multiplex PCR assay. TCRdb took over this immuneACCESS table, retaining in-frame rearrangements with V and J assigned. Such tables are incomplete; in checked studies, under half of the missing clones stem from an unresolved V gene, and the remainder is unexplained. This sample gives around 450,000 clones in total; around 89% of them show up just once. Together, the top ten hold roughly 4.3% of the sample. The sequenced sample consisted of peripheral blood. The receptors derive from a woman aged 25 to 45 with acute or convalescent COVID-19.

J is TRBJ1-2 and V is TRBV2; no definite D call. Germline CDR1 and CDR2: SNHLY and FYNNEI. Trimming cost V 3 bases and J 0 bases, with 8 bases left between them. CDR3 size: 14 residues. CDR3 residues: CASSDSGSNYGYTF. CDR3 DNA sequence: TGTGCCAGCAGTGATTCGGGTTCTAACTATGGCTACACCTTC.

This chain joins TRBV3-1 (or the pseudogene TRBV3-2) and TRBJ2-1; D remains unclear. Germline V gene sequence: CDR1 LGHDT, CDR2 YNNKEL (reference sequence). CDR3 length equals 15 residues. V was shortened by 0 bases and J by 5 bases, with 11 bases between the two germline ends. DNA for the CDR3: TGTGCCAGCAGCCAAGATCTTAGAGCGAACAATGAGCAGTTCTTC. Amino acids: CASSQDLRANNEQFF.

The chain joins TRBV9 to TRBJ2-3, with a possible D match to TRBD2 (5 bases). The germline V gene encodes CDR1 SGDLS and CDR2 YYNGEE. The CDR3 covers 14 residues. The V gene lost 0 bases and the J gene lost 6 bases, with 11 bases spanning the gap. CDR3 DNA: TGTGCCAGCAGCGTAGGAGGGTCATGGGATACGCAGTATTTT. This encodes CASSVGGSWDTQYF. Full variable domain (remainder filled in from reference TRBV9 and TRBJ2-3): DSGVTQTPKHLITATGQRVTLRCSPRSGDLSVYWYQQSLDQGLQFLIQYYNGEERAKGNILERFSAQQFPDLHSELNLSSLELGDSALYFCASSVGGSWDTQYFGPGTRLTVL.

This chain uses TRBV27 with TRBJ2-3; 11 bases are a match to TRBD2. Germline V CDR1 and CDR2: MNHEY, SMNVEV (reference sequence). The junction had 9 bases not matched to a gene; V was cut back by 4 bases and J by 3 bases. The length of the CDR3 is 17 residues. CDR3 nucleotides: TGTGCCAGCAGTTCCTCTGCGACTAGCGGGGATACAGATACGCAGTATTTT. It specifies CASSSSATSGDTDTQYF.

The V call is TRBV6-5, the J call TRBJ1-2, with a tentative D call TRBD1 (6 bases). The V and J ends lost 6 bases and 0 bases respectively, with 14 bases between them. CDR3 length: 15 residues. In germline, CDR1 is MNHEY, CDR2 SVGAGI. The CDR3 coding sequence is TGTGCCAGCAGAAAGGCGACAGGAACTAACTATGGCTACACCTTC. It specifies CASRKATGTNYGYTF.

The chain uses TRBV10-3 and TRBJ2-6; 8 bases map to TRBD1. The J segment lost 2 bases and the V segment lost 0 bases, leaving 6 bases of the junction unmatched. CDR1 and CDR2 from the germline V gene are ENHRY and SYGVKD. This CDR3 comprises 18 residues. The chain's CDR3 is CAISESSPGGTGANVLTF. CDR3 in DNA: TGTGCCATCAGTGAGTCATCTCCAGGGGGCACTGGGGCCAACGTCCTGACTTTC.

The rearrangement uses TRBV6-5 and TRBJ2-5; D possibly corresponds to TRBD1 (6 bases). This CDR3 region has 13 residues. In germline, CDR1 is MNHEY, CDR2 SVGAGI. With 5 bases removed from V and 5 bases from J, the gap between germline ends came to 12 bases. CDR3 bases: TGTGCCAGCAGTCCCGTGCAGGGGGAGACCCAGTACTTC. It encodes CASSPVQGETQYF.

The chain combines TRBV12-3 or TRBV12-4 with TRBJ2-7, with D hard to call. CDR3 size: 11 residues. V lost 3 bases to trimming and J lost 4 bases, with 4 bases between them. CDR3 loop: CASSFRYEQYF. The DNA for the CDR3 is TGTGCCAGCAGTTTCCGGTACGAGCAGTACTTC.

The V and J genes are TRBV11-3 and TRBJ2-2; 9 bases fit TRBD2. The CDR3 is made up of 16 amino acids. Germline trimming cut 0 bases from V and 7 bases from J; bases unmatched to any gene: 6. Looked up from germline, CDR1 is SGHNT and CDR2 is YENEEA. CDR3 amino acids: CASSLDGGGAGGELFF. Here the CDR3 DNA reads TGTGCCAGCAGCTTAGACGGCGGGGGGGCTGGCGGGGAGCTGTTTTTT.

This clone occurred a few times. The chain recombines TRBV29-1 with TRBJ2-1; 9 positions agree with TRBD2. CDR1 and CDR2 (germline): SQVTM, ANQGSEA. V dropped 2 bases and J dropped 9; count of bases not matched to a gene: 8. This CDR3 is built from 14 residues. CDR3 sequence (DNA): TGCAGCGTTGAAAAGGGACTAGCAGAAGGTGAGCAGTTCTTC. Encoded protein: CSVEKGLAEGEQFF.

V is TRBV28 and J is TRBJ2-3; D remains unclear. V dropped 3 bases and J dropped 4 bases, with 5 bases sitting between them. The CDR3 sequence is 12 residues long. CDR1 is MDHEN and CDR2 is SYDVKM in the germline V gene. The CDR3 here is CASSFSADTQYF. The CDR3 nucleotides read TGTGCCAGCAGTTTCAGCGCAGATACGCAGTATTTT.